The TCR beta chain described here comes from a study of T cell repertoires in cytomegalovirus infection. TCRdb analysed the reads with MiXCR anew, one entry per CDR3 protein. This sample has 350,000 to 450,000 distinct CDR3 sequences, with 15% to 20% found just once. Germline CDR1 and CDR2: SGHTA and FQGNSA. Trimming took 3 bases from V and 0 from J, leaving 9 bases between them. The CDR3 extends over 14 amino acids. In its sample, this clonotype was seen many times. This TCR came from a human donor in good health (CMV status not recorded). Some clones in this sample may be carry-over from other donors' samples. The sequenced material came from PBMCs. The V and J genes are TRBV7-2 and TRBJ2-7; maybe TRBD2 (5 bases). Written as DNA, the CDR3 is TGTGCCAGCAGCTTCGCGGGCCTCTCCTACGAGCAGTACTTC. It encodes CASSFAGLSYEQYF.